These T cell receptor beta chains were read from a single sample in a study of T cell responses to AZD1222 COVID-19 vaccine. Using immunoSEQ multiplex PCR, the repertoire was profiled, and TCRdb retains in-frame clones only, with some absent. The sample gives some 120,000 clones, 75% to 85% of which show up once; about a quarter is in the top ten. Sample: peripheral blood, taken 28 days after the second AZD1222 dose. All receptors derive from an adult who received the AZD1222 COVID-19 vaccine. Both conserved end residues are part of each CDR3. Fields, in order: V gene, J gene, clone size, D gene, CDR3 protein, CDR3 DNA. A D gene is named only where the DNA matches it firmly. Not all rows give a size; the values are once, few, many and, for expanded clones, a class.

TRBV20-1	TRBJ1-1	-	-	CSASGGSSGAFF	TGCAGTGCTAGTGGAGGGAGCAGTGGAGCTTTCTTT
TRBV5-4	TRBJ2-7	-	-	CASSLRGASYEQYF	TGTGCCAGCAGCTTGCGGGGGGCGTCCTACGAGCAGTACTTC
TRBV5-5	TRBJ1-2	-	-	CASSVKQGPLYGYTF	TGTGCCAGCAGCGTGAAACAGGGTCCCCTCTATGGCTACACCTTC
TRBV24-1	TRBJ1-1	-	-	CATSGGREAFF	TGTGCCACCAGTGGTGGGCGGGAAGCTTTCTTT
TRBV10-3	TRBJ2-3	few	-	CAIRDFYSTDTQYF	TGTGCCATCAGGGACTTTTATAGCACAGATACGCAGTATTTT
TRBV27	TRBJ2-2	-	-	CASSFTGELFF	TGTGCCAGCAGTTTTACCGGGGAGCTGTTTTTT
TRBV7-3	TRBJ1-1	-	TRBD1	CASSLDRTGTEAFF	TGTGCCAGCAGCCTGGACAGGACCGGAACTGAAGCTTTCTTT
TRBV21-1	TRBJ1-1	-	-	CASSKTQVPEAFF	TGTGCCAGCAGCAAGACACAGGTCCCTGAAGCTTTCTTT
TRBV9	TRBJ2-3	-	-	CASSVGGGGANTDTQYF	TGTGCCAGCAGCGTAGGAGGTGGGGGGGCCAACACAGATACGCAGTATTTT
TRBV28	TRBJ1-2	-	TRBD1	CASSSPWDRGREGYTF	TGTGCCAGCAGTTCCCCATGGGACAGGGGAAGGGAAGGCTACACCTTC
TRBV15	TRBJ1-1	-	TRBD1	CATSRDRGAEAFF	TGTGCCACCAGCAGAGACAGGGGGGCAGAAGCTTTCTTT
TRBV11-2	TRBJ1-2	-	-	CASSFDTSYGYTF	TGTGCCAGCAGCTTCGACACATCCTATGGCTACACCTTC
TRBV2	TRBJ2-1	-	TRBD1	CASRASDRGVYNEQFF	TGTGCCAGCAGGGCCTCGGACAGGGGCGTTTACAATGAGCAGTTCTTC
TRBV7-2	TRBJ2-2	once	-	CASSLQQNTGELFF	TGTGCCAGCAGCTTGCAGCAGAACACCGGGGAGCTGTTTTTT
TRBV18	TRBJ1-2	-	-	CASSPPSRLEGYTF	TGTGCCAGCTCACCACCGAGCCGACTGGAGGGCTACACCTTC
TRBV7-2	TRBJ2-1	-	TRBD2	CASGGVGTYNEQFF	TGTGCCAGCGGGGGGGTTGGCACCTACAATGAGCAGTTCTTC
TRBV2	TRBJ1-2	-	TRBD1	CASRGVGTGHFYTF	TGTGCCAGCAGGGGGGTCGGGACAGGGCATTTCTACACCTTC
TRBV21-1	TRBJ1-2	-	-	CASSKEGGEDYGYTF	TGTGCCAGCAGCAAGGAAGGGGGGGAAGACTATGGCTACACCTTC
TRBV5-1	TRBJ1-3	-	-	CASSLAGDVGRNTIYF	TGCGCCAGCAGCTTGGCCGGCGATGTCGGGAGAAACACCATATATTTT
TRBV18	TRBJ1-1	-	-	CASSPMEGLNTEAFF	TGTGCCAGCTCACCAATGGAGGGGTTGAACACTGAAGCTTTCTTT
TRBV3-1/TRBV3-2	TRBJ1-1	-	-	CASSQRNTEAFF	TGTGCCAGCAGCCAACGAAACACTGAAGCTTTCTTT
TRBV5-5	TRBJ2-5	-	-	CASSFGSWETQYF	TGTGCCAGCAGCTTCGGTAGTTGGGAGACCCAGTACTTC
TRBV10-3	TRBJ1-6	once	-	CAITSRGGRDSPLHF	TGTGCCATCACCTCTCGAGGGGGAAGGGATTCACCCCTCCACTTT
TRBV28	TRBJ2-4	-	-	CASSLDASKNIQYF	TGTGCCAGCAGTTTAGATGCGTCCAAAAACATTCAGTACTTC
TRBV6-6	TRBJ2-1	-	-	CASSFGRNEQFF	TGTGCCAGCAGTTTCGGACGGAATGAGCAGTTCTTC
TRBV9	TRBJ2-1	-	-	CASSVERLMGNEQFF	TGTGCCAGCAGTGTAGAAAGGTTGATGGGGAATGAGCAGTTCTTC
TRBV10-1	TRBJ1-1	-	-	CASSESNTDTEAFF	TGCGCCAGCAGTGAGTCGAACACTGACACTGAAGCTTTCTTT